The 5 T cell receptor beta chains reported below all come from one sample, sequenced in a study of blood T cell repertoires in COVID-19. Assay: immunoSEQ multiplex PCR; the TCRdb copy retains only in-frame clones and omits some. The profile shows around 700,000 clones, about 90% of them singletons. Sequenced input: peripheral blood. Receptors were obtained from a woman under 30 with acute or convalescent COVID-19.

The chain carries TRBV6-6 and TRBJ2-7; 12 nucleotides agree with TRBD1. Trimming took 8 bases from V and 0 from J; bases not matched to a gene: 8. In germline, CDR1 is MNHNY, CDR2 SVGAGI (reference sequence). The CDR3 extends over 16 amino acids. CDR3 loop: CASRDRGPESSYEQYF. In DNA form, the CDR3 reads TGTGCCAGCCGGGACAGGGGGCCCGAAAGCTCCTACGAGCAGTACTTC.

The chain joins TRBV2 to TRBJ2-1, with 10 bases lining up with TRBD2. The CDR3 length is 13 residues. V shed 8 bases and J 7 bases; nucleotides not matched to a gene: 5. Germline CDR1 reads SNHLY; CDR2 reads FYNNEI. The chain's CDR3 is CASWTSGNNEQFF. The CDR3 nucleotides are TGTGCCAGCTGGACTAGCGGTAATAATGAGCAGTTCTTC.

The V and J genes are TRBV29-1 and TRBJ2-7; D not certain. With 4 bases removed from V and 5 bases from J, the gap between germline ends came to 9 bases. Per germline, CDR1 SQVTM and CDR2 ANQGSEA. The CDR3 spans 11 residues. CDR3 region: CSVVLIDEQYF. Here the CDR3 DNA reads TGCAGCGTTGTTCTAATTGACGAGCAGTACTTC.

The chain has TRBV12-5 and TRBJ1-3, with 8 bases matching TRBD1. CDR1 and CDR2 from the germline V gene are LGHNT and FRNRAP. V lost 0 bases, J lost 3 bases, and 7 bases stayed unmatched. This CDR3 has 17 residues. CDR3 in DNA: TGTGCTAGTGGTTTGGTACCGGGACAGGTGCTTGGAAACACCATATATTTT. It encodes CASGLVPGQVLGNTIYF.

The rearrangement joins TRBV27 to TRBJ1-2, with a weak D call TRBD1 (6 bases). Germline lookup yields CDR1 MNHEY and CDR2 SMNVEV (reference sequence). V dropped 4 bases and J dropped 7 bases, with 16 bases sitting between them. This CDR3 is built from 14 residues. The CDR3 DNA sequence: TGTGCCAGCAGTTCGATCTTCCCAGGGGCTGGCTACACCTTC. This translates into CASSSIFPGAGYTF.